The 30 T cell receptor beta chains below all came from one sample that was sequenced in a study of CD8 T cells in Susac syndrome. Roughly 0.45 to 1 ug RNA was reverse transcribed with random hexamers. TCRdb processed the immunoSEQ multiplex PCR reads anew with MiXCR; each CDR3 protein has one entry. The sample lists approximately 160,000 distinct CDR3 sequences, approximately 94% seen once, with about 0.089% in the top ten. Sequencing was done on a sample of CD4+ T cells from PBMCs. These receptors originate from a human donor with multiple sclerosis.

V and J are TRBV5-1 and TRBJ2-5; 14 nucleotides match TRBD2. The CDR3 covers 16 residues. With V trimmed by 3 bases and J by 5 bases, 6 bases remained unmatched. CDR1 SGHRS and CDR2 YFSETQ come from the germline V gene. CDR3 sequence (DNA): TGCGCCAGCAGCTGGGGACTAGCGGGAGTTGGGGAGACCCAGTACTTC. As protein: CASSWGLAGVGETQYF.

The chain uses TRBV28 and TRBJ2-1, with D hard to call. The CDR3 totals 13 residues. V was trimmed by 6 bases and J by 4 bases, leaving 10 bases between them. From germline, CDR1 is MDHEN and CDR2 SYDVKM. The CDR3 reads CASRPGAYNEQFF. CDR3 nucleotide sequence: TGTGCCAGCAGACCAGGAGCGTACAATGAGCAGTTCTTC.

The chain combines TRBV18 with TRBJ2-1, with a weak D call TRBD2 (5 bases). CDR1 and CDR2 (germline): KGHSH, LQKENI. V was trimmed by 1 base and J by 5 bases, leaving 15 bases between them. The CDR3 has 16 residues. CDR3 sequence reads: CASSPRSEPSDNEQFF. CDR3 in DNA: TGTGCCAGCTCACCACGTAGCGAGCCAAGTGACAATGAGCAGTTCTTC.

The rearrangement links TRBV5-4 to TRBJ2-7; either TRBD1 or TRBD2 may supply D (5 bases each). The CDR3 consists of 15 residues. Trimming shortened V by 0 bases and J by 0 bases, and 10 bases separated the two germline ends. Germline CDR1 and CDR2: SGHNT and YYREEE (reference sequence). In DNA form, the CDR3 reads TGTGCCAGCAGCTTGGCCGCAGGGAGCTCCTACGAGCAGTACTTC. Protein product: CASSLAAGSSYEQYF.

The V gene is TRBV11-2, the J gene TRBJ2-1; D remains unclear. Germline CDR1 is SGHAT and CDR2 is FQNNGV. CDR3 length: 18 residues. Trimming took off 5 bases at V and 2 bases at J, with 22 bases between the two ends. The CDR3 spells CASSPPLGWARTYNEQFF. DNA for the CDR3: TGTGCCAGCAGCCCCCCCTTGGGTTGGGCACGAACCTACAATGAGCAGTTCTTC.

In this sample, this clonotype turned up once. This chain links TRBV20-1 with TRBJ2-5; 13 bases are shared with TRBD2. The germline CDR1 and CDR2 sequences are DFQATT and SNEGSKA (reference sequence). The CDR3 totals 16 residues. J lost 5 bases, V lost 5 bases, and 11 bases had no gene match. The CDR3 reads CSAAKTSGRRGETQYF. DNA of the CDR3: TGCAGTGCTGCCAAGACTAGCGGGAGGAGGGGGGAGACCCAGTACTTC.

The V call is TRBV20-1, the J call TRBJ1-5; possible D gene TRBD1, 5 bases. The germline V and J ends were trimmed by 1 base and 5 bases, with 12 bases remaining between them. This CDR3 comprises 14 residues. CDR1 is DFQATT, CDR2 SNEGSKA, per germline (reference sequence). The DNA for the CDR3 is TGCAGTGCTAGAGGGGGGGACCGCGATCAGCCCCAGCATTTT. Its translation: CSARGGDRDQPQHF.

The V call is TRBV20-1, the J call TRBJ2-3; D is possibly TRBD2 (6 bases). Germline V lookup: CDR1 DFQATT, CDR2 SNEGSKA (reference sequence). Trimming removed 1 base at V and 4 bases at J, with 15 bases between. This CDR3 has 15 residues. The chain's CDR3 is CSARVWRGGADTQYF. CDR3 coding DNA: TGCAGTGCTAGAGTCTGGCGGGGAGGAGCAGATACGCAGTATTTT.

The chain employs TRBV12-3 or TRBV12-4 and TRBJ1-2, with 8 bases identical to TRBD1. Trimming took 3 bases from V and 9 from J; bases not matched to a gene: 6. This CDR3 region has 13 residues. The CDR3 reads CASSLSDRVRYTF. CDR3 in DNA: TGTGCCAGCAGTTTGTCGGACAGGGTACGCTACACCTTC.

CDR3 in amino acids: CSAPGVLNTEAFF. The CDR3 region has the DNA TGCAGTGCTCCCGGAGTTCTGAACACTGAAGCTTTCTTT. The rearrangement uses TRBV20-1 and TRBJ1-1, with unresolved D. CDR3 length: 13 residues. Looked up from germline, CDR1 is DFQATT and CDR2 is SNEGSKA (reference sequence). V shed 5 bases and J shed 0 bases, with 10 bases lying between them.

The chain couples TRBV6-4 to TRBJ2-7; D is possibly TRBD2 (6 bases). Germline V gene sequence: CDR1 MRHNA, CDR2 SNTAGT. The CDR3 sequence is 13 residues long. Trimming shortened V by 8 bases and J by 4 bases, and 15 bases separated the two germline ends. The CDR3 nucleotides read TGTGCCAGCGGAGTAGCGGAGTCGTACGAGCAGTACTTC. Amino acids: CASGVAESYEQYF.

Points on this clonotype: One end of the junction does not line up with germline, which may come from a read error. V usage is TRBV6-6 and J usage is TRBJ2-1; TRBD2 agrees at 7 bases. Germline values: CDR1 MNHNY, CDR2 SVGAGI (reference sequence). There are 13 residues in the CDR3. CDR3 DNA: TGTGCCAGCAGTTACCGGGACTACAGTGAGCAGTTCTTC. Protein sequence: CASSYRDYSEQFF.

V and J are TRBV19 and TRBJ1-1, with D possibly TRBD1 on 5 matching bases. V lost 6 bases to trimming and J lost 1 base, with 21 bases between them. This CDR3 comprises 17 residues. Germline V gene sequence: CDR1 LNHDA, CDR2 SQIVND (reference sequence). The CDR3 DNA is TGTGCCAGTAGCCATGAAAGGGGAGGGCGGACGAACACTGAAGCTTTCTTT. This translates into CASSHERGGRTNTEAFF.

V and J are TRBV5-4 and TRBJ1-5, with unresolved D. Germline CDR1 reads SGHNT; CDR2 reads YYREEE (reference sequence). This CDR3 spans 12 amino acids. V lost 2 bases to trimming and J lost 3 bases, with 3 bases between them. The CDR3 is CASSLHNQPQHF. CDR3 coding DNA: TGTGCCAGCAGCTTACACAATCAGCCCCAGCATTTT.

The chain couples TRBV30 to TRBJ1-5, with D unresolved. Germline V CDR1 and CDR2: GTSNPN, SVGIG (reference sequence). Trimming shortened V by 0 bases and J by 6 bases, and 9 bases separated the two germline ends. CDR3 length: 13 residues. CDR3 DNA: TGTGCCTGGAGTGTTACCGATGGTCAGCCCCAGCATTTT. Its protein is CAWSVTDGQPQHF.

This chain connects TRBV7-2 to TRBJ2-5, with D possibly TRBD1 on 5 matching bases. The germline V gene encodes CDR1 SGHTA and CDR2 FQGNSA. This CDR3 comprises 13 residues. Trimming pared 5 bases from V and 4 bases from J, leaving 11 bases between. As DNA, the CDR3 is TGTGCCAGCAGCCCCAGACAGTTAGAGACCCAGTACTTC. Protein: CASSPRQLETQYF.

The genes are TRBV5-1 and TRBJ2-1; D is undetermined. Trimming cost V 4 bases and J 4 bases, with 6 bases left between them. Germline CDR1 reads SGHRS; CDR2 reads YFSETQ. The CDR3 is 12 residues long. In DNA, the CDR3 is TGCGCCAGCAGCGTCACTTACAATGAGCAGTTCTTC. Its protein is CASSVTYNEQFF.

CDR3 residues: CASSQDTMGNTIYF. In DNA, the CDR3 is TGTGCCAGCAGCCAAGATACGATGGGAAACACCATATATTTT. The chain uses TRBV3-1 and TRBJ1-3; D unclear. Germline-derived CDR1 and CDR2 are LGHDT and YNNKEL (reference sequence). V lost 0 bases and J lost 4, with 7 bases in between. The CDR3 extends over 14 amino acids.

This rearrangement joins TRBV29-1 to TRBJ2-4; 8 positions agree with TRBD1. Germline CDR1 is SQVTM and CDR2 is ANQGSEA. This CDR3 has 13 residues. The trim removed 4 bases at V and 7 bases at J, leaving 6 bases unmatched. The CDR3 here is CSVVRQGANIQYF. The CDR3 bases are TGCAGCGTTGTACGGCAGGGGGCGAACATTCAGTACTTC.

The V and J genes are TRBV7-2 and TRBJ1-5; D not resolved. In germline, CDR1 is SGHTA, CDR2 FQGNSA. This CDR3 has 14 residues. Deletions cut 1 base from V and 7 bases from J, with 11 bases between. DNA for the CDR3: TGTGCCAGCAGCTTAGTGTTCATCGGGCAGCCCCAGCATTTT. It codes for CASSLVFIGQPQHF.

The rearrangement links TRBV20-1 to TRBJ2-3; 8 bases map to TRBD2. The CDR3 totals 16 residues. J was trimmed by 6 bases and V by 3 bases; bases with no gene match: 14. Germline V lookup: CDR1 DFQATT, CDR2 SNEGSKA (reference sequence). CDR3 bases: TGCAGTGCTAGTAGCGGGACCGACACTTTAGGGGATACGCAGTATTTT. It yields the protein CSASSGTDTLGDTQYF.

The chain uses TRBV7-9 and TRBJ2-3; 9 bases match TRBD2. J was trimmed by 4 bases and V by 6 bases; bases with no gene match: 2. CDR1 SEHNR and CDR2 FQNEAQ come from the germline V gene (reference sequence). This CDR3 spans 13 amino acids. CDR3 region: CASSTSGPDTQYF. Here the CDR3 DNA reads TGTGCCAGCAGTACTAGCGGGCCAGATACGCAGTATTTT. The whole variable domain, remainder taken from reference TRBV7-9 and TRBJ2-3, is DTGVSQNPRHKITKRGQNVTFRCDPISEHNRLYWYRQTLGQGPEFLTYFQNEAQLEKSRLLSDRFSAERPKGSFSTLEIQRTEQGDSAMYLCASSTSGPDTQYFGPGTRLTVL.

The CDR3 spells CASSWTGARPTNEKLFF. CDR3 DNA: TGTGCCAGCAGTTGGACAGGGGCGCGCCCAACTAATGAAAAACTGTTTTTT. The chain combines TRBV27 with TRBJ1-4; the match to TRBD1 covers 9 bases. This CDR3 has 17 amino acids. Germline V gene sequence: CDR1 MNHEY, CDR2 SMNVEV (reference sequence). The J segment lost 0 bases and the V segment lost 4 bases, leaving 6 bases of the junction unmatched.

The genes are TRBV24-1 and TRBJ2-1; no reliable D call. Trimming removed 4 bases from V and 6 bases from J, with 9 bases in between. The CDR3 contains 13 residues. In germline, CDR1 is KGHDR, CDR2 SFDVKD. CDR3 DNA sequence: TGTGCCACCAGTGAGTCCATCGGCAATGAGCAGTTCTTC. Translation: CATSESIGNEQFF.

This rearrangement joins TRBV5-1 to TRBJ2-4; unclear D gene. Trimming removed 2 bases from V and 3 bases from J, with 9 bases in between. The CDR3 sequence is 14 residues long. Germline V gene lookup returns CDR1 SGHRS and CDR2 YFSETQ. The CDR3: CASSFEMDKNIQYF. The CDR3 DNA is TGCGCCAGCAGCTTCGAGATGGACAAAAACATTCAGTACTTC.

The chain has TRBV12-3 or TRBV12-4 and TRBJ2-1; 12 nucleotides agree with TRBD2. CDR3 size: 19 residues. Trimming at V came to 5 bases and at J to 5 bases, leaving 16 bases not matched to a gene. The CDR3 DNA reads TGTGCCAGCAGTCCCGAACTAGCGGGAGGCCTCCTGTCACACAATGAGCAGTTCTTC. The encoded protein is CASSPELAGGLLSHNEQFF.

The genes are TRBV10-3 and TRBJ2-1; D might be TRBD2 (5 bases). V was trimmed by 8 bases and J by 8 bases, leaving 10 bases between them. The CDR3 covers 11 residues. Germline V gene data show CDR1 as ENHRY and CDR2 as SYGVKD. The CDR3: CAIWEYDEQFF. Here the CDR3 DNA reads TGTGCCATCTGGGAGTACGATGAGCAGTTCTTC.

The V gene is TRBV3-1, the J gene TRBJ1-1; TRBD1 agrees at 8 bases. This CDR3 has 13 amino acids. With V trimmed by 3 bases and J by 9 bases, 6 bases remained unmatched. Germline CDR1 reads LGHDT; CDR2 reads YNNKEL (reference sequence). For the CDR3, the DNA is TGTGCCAGCAGCCAGGCCGGACAGGGCAAAGCTTTCTTT. Translation: CASSQAGQGKAFF.

V is TRBV2 and J is TRBJ2-7; 9 nucleotides match TRBD2. The CDR3 loop spans 14 amino acids. Germline V gives CDR1 SNHLY, CDR2 FYNNEI. V was clipped by 5 bases and J by 7 bases; unmatched bases: 9. The CDR3 spells CASSLFGGRGEQYF. Here the CDR3 DNA reads TGTGCCAGCAGTCTCTTCGGCGGGAGGGGGGAGCAGTACTTC.

The chain recombines TRBV20-1 with TRBJ2-5, with D perhaps matching TRBD1 (6 bases). V was pared by 4 bases and J by 5 bases, with 11 bases between. CDR3 size: 12 residues. Germline lookup yields CDR1 DFQATT and CDR2 SNEGSKA (reference sequence). The CDR3 is CSAKTQGETQYF. For the CDR3, the DNA is TGCAGTGCTAAAACCCAGGGGGAGACCCAGTACTTC.